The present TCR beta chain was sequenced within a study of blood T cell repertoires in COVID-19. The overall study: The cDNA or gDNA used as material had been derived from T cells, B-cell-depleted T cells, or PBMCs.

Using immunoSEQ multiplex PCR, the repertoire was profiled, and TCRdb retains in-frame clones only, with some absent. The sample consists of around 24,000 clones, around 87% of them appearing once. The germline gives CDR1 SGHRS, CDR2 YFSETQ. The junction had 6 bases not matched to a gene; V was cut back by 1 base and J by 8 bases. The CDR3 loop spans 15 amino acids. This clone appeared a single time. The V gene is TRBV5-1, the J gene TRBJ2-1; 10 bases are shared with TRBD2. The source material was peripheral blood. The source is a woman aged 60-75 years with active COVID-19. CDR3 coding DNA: TGCGCCAGCAGCTTGAGTCTAGCGGGAGCGGATGAGCAGTTCTTC. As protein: CASSLSLAGADEQFF. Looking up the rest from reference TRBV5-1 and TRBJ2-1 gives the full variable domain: KAGVTQTPRYLIKTRGQQVTLSCSPISGHRSVSWYQQTPGQGLQFLFEYFSETQRNKGNFPGRFSGRQFSNSRSEMNVSTLELGDSALYLCASSLSLAGADEQFFGPGTRLTVL.